This T cell receptor beta chain originates from a study of blood T cells in healthy people across ages. Findings and limits, study-wide: No conclusive comparison of naive versus antigen-experienced cells was possible with unsorted PBMCs. TCR beta diversity per million T cells fell roughly linearly with age. Calculation of diversity from one million T cells yielded estimates considered to be underestimates.

Approximately 9.6 milliliters of peripheral blood were drawn from each donor into EDTA-treated tubes. Turning to this clonotype: Its antigen is still unknown.

Germline V gives CDR1 SGHTA, CDR2 FQGNSA. The CDR3 covers 18 residues. J gave up 6 bases and V 5 bases, and 17 bases lay outside the gene matches. Next came a second PCR, run for about 6 to 12 cycles, which used a sample-barcoded 5' primer along with a J-beta primer mix. TCRdb ran MiXCR on the 5' RACE reads and lists one entry per CDR3 protein. The table includes fewer than 2 million distinct CDR3 sequences, around 42% detected once. The TCR sequence derives from a human donor in good health. The V call is TRBV7-2, the J call TRBJ1-5; 9 bases agree with TRBD1. The sequenced sample was blood. Here the CDR3 reads CASSETGEQGAWGQPQHF. CDR3 DNA sequence: TGTGCCAGCAGCGAGACAGGGGAACAGGGGGCATGGGGTCAGCCCCAGCATTTT.